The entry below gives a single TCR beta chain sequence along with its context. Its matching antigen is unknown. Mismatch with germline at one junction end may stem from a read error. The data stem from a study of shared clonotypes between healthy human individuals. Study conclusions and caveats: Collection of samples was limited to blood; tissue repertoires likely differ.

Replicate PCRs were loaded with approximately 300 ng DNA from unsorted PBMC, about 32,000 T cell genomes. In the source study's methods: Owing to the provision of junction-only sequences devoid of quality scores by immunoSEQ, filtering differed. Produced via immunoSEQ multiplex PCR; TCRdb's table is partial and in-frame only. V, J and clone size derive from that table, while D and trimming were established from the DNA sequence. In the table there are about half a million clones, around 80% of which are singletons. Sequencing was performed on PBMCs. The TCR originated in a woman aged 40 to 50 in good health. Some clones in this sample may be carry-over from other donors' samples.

This CDR3 reads CASTPVAGVPYGQYF. In nucleotides, the CDR3 is TGTGCCAGTACCCCTGTGGCGGGAGTGCCCTACGGGCAGTACTTC. The chain is built from TRBV19 and TRBJ2-7; TRBD2 matches 7 bases. Germline values: CDR1 LNHDA, CDR2 SQIVND (reference sequence). This CDR3 contains 15 residues.